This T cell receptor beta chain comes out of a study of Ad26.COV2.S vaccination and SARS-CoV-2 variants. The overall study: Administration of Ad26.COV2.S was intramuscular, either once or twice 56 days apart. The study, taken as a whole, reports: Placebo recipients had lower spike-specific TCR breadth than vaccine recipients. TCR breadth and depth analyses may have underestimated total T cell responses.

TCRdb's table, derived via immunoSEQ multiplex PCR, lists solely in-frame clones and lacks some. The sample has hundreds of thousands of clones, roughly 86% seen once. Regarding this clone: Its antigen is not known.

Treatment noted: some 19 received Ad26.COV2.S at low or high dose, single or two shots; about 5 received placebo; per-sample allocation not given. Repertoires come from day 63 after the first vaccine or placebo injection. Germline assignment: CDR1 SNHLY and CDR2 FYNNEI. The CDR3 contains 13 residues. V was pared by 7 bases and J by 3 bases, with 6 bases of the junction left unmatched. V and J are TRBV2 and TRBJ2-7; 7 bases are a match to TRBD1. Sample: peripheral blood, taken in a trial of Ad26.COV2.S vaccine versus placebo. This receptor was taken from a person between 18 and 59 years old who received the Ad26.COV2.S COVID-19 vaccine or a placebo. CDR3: CASIAGGRYEQYF. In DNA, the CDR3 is TGTGCCAGCATTGCAGGGGGTCGCTACGAGCAGTACTTC. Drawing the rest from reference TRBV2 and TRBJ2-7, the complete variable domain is EPEVTQTPSHQVTQMGQEVILRCVPISNHLYFYWYRQILGQKVEFLVSFYNNEISEKSEIFDDQFSVERPDGSNFTLKIRSTKLEDSAMYFCASIAGGRYEQYFGPGTRLTVT.